This entry concerns a single T cell receptor (beta chain). The antigen is unknown. Germline CDR1 reads SEHNR; CDR2 reads FQNEAQ (reference sequence). This CDR3 is 15 amino acids long. The V segment lost 5 bases and the J segment 5 bases; nucleotides outside the gene matches: 11. The data are from a study of graft-versus-host responses after intestinal transplantation. Study summary: Every recipient had anti-thymocyte globulin induction and around 3 years of tacrolimus plus steroids. Findings and caveats of the study: Researchers found peak circulating GvH clone levels linked to early post-transplant HvG declines.

Here immunoSEQ multiplex PCR was the method, and the copy in TCRdb shows in-frame clones only, minus some. Of around 100,000 clones in the sample, around nine tenths were seen once. The sequencing here drew on unstimulated CD4+ T cells sorted from spleen or lymph node cells, taken before transplant. The receptor was derived from a human donor who was the organ donor for an intestinal transplant. The rearrangement uses TRBV7-9 and TRBJ2-5; 7 bases match TRBD1. The CDR3 sequence is CASSHGQDPSETQYF. In DNA, the CDR3 is TGTGCCAGCAGCCACGGACAGGACCCGTCGGAGACCCAGTACTTC.